Here is one T cell receptor (beta chain) with its context. The antigen remains undetermined. These data originate in a study of cytomegalovirus exposure and HLA in healthy donors. The PCR employed 60 Vbeta primers together with 13 Jbeta primers. The assay was immunoSEQ multiplex PCR, and TCRdb's table has in-frame clones only and misses some. The table shows about 68,000 clones, with approximately 78% occurring only once. Study-wide findings and caveats: One variant, a missense change in DCLRE1C, was linked in a later analysis to TCR beta V- and J-gene trimming.

Germline loops: CDR1 MNHEY, CDR2 SMNVEV (reference sequence). The V and J ends lost 2 bases and 3 bases respectively, with 10 bases between them. This CDR3 region has 14 residues. The specimen was PBMCs. V gene TRBV27 combines with J gene TRBJ1-1; D ambiguous. The clonotype was recovered from a human donor in good health. This CDR3 is CASSLGRRDTEAFF. The CDR3 coding sequence is TGTGCCAGCAGTTTAGGGCGGCGGGACACTGAAGCTTTCTTT.